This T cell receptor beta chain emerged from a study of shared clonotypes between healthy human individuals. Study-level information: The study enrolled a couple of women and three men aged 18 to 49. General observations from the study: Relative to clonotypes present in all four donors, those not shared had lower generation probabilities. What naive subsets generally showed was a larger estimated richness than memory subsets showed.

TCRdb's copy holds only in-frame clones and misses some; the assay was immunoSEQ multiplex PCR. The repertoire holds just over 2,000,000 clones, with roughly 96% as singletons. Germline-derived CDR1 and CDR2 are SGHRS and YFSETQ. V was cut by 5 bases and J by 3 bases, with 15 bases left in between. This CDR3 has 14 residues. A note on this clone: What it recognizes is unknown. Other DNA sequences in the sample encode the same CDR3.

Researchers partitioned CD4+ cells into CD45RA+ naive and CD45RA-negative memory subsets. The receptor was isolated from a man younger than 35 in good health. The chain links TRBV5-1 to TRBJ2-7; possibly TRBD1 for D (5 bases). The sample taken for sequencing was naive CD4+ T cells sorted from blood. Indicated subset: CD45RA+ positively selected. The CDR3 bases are TGCGCCAGCAGTTCCCAGGGTCCTGGCTACGAGCAGTACTTC. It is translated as CASSSQGPGYEQYF.